This entry lists 23 T cell receptor beta chains sequenced from one sample in a study of blood T cell repertoires in COVID-19. Produced via immunoSEQ multiplex PCR; TCRdb's table is partial and in-frame only. This sample carries 300,000 to 450,000 clones, around nine tenths of them seen once, and the ten largest clones take 3.9%. Sequencing used peripheral blood. The source is a woman aged 60 to 75 with COVID-19, enrolled during active disease.

In its sample, this clone was seen once. This rearrangement joins TRBV6-2 or TRBV6-3 to TRBJ2-7; D is ambiguous. CDR3 length: 13 amino acids. V was trimmed by 6 bases and J by 0 bases, leaving 9 bases between them. Germline CDR1 is MNHEY and CDR2 is SVGEGT. The CDR3 DNA reads TGTGCCAGCAGCAGAGGTAGCTCCTACGAGCAGTACTTC. Residues: CASSRGSSYEQYF.

The V and J genes are TRBV29-1 and TRBJ1-1; tentatively, D is TRBD1 (6 bases). The germline V gene has CDR1 SQVTM and CDR2 ANQGSEA. The V and J ends lost 5 bases and 2 bases respectively, with 12 bases between them. The CDR3 loop spans 13 amino acids. In DNA, the CDR3 is TGCAGCGTTAAGACAGGAACAAACACTGAAGCTTTCTTT. It yields the protein CSVKTGTNTEAFF.

The rearrangement joins TRBV2 to TRBJ2-3; a possible D gene is TRBD2 (6 bases). The CDR3 spans 12 residues. Trimming pared 5 bases from V and 8 bases from J, leaving 11 bases between. Germline V CDR1 and CDR2: SNHLY, FYNNEI. CDR3 in DNA: TGTGCCAGCAGTTCCGGGGGAGGTACGCAGTATTTT. Protein product: CASSSGGGTQYF.

V and J are TRBV19 and TRBJ1-2, with 10 bases fitting TRBD1. The CDR3 spans 17 residues. Losses at the gene ends were 1 base for V and 4 bases for J; bases not matched to a gene: 9. Looked up from germline, CDR1 is LNHDA and CDR2 is SQIVND (reference sequence). CDR3 nucleotides: TGTGCCAGTAGTATAGCCTCCGGGACAGGGGCCCTCTATGGCTACACCTTC. Its protein is CASSIASGTGALYGYTF.

J is TRBJ1-1 and V is TRBV19; 10 positions match TRBD1. The CDR3 sequence is 15 residues long. The ends lost 5 bases at V and 4 bases at J; junction bases unmatched: 7. Germline V gene data show CDR1 as LNHDA and CDR2 as SQIVND (reference sequence). CDR3 DNA sequence: TGTGCCAGTAGTTCCCCGGGACAGGGGAGCACTGAAGCTTTCTTT. Its protein product is CASSSPGQGSTEAFF.

The V call is TRBV10-3, the J call TRBJ2-2; the match to TRBD1 covers 9 bases. This CDR3 region has 14 residues. The V gene end was trimmed by 10 bases and the J gene end by 0 bases; junction bases not matched to a gene: 3. The V gene's germline CDR1 is ENHRY and CDR2 SYGVKD. CDR3 coding DNA: TGTGCCAGCAGGACAGGGGCGAACACCGGGGAGCTGTTTTTT. Its protein is CASRTGANTGELFF.

The genes are TRBV3-1 (or the pseudogene TRBV3-2) and TRBJ1-2, with TRBD1 identical over 9 bases. This CDR3 has 16 residues. V shed 6 bases and J 2 bases; nucleotides not matched to a gene: 10. CDR1 and CDR2 from the germline V gene are LGHDT and YNNKEL (reference sequence). This CDR3 reads CASSLWLDRGNYGYTF. The CDR3 nucleotides are TGTGCCAGCAGTCTGTGGTTGGACAGGGGCAACTATGGCTACACCTTC.

The V gene is TRBV30, the J gene TRBJ1-6; maybe TRBD1 (6 bases). The germline V gene has CDR1 GTSNPN and CDR2 SVGIG (reference sequence). The CDR3 covers 14 residues. V was shortened by 0 bases and J by 14 bases, with 17 bases between the two germline ends. The CDR3: CAWSVRGGGNTLHF. DNA for the CDR3: TGTGCCTGGAGTGTACGAGGGGGAGGGAACACCCTCCACTTT.

The V and J genes are TRBV5-6 and TRBJ2-7; a weak D match, TRBD1 (6 bases). Germline CDR1 and CDR2: SGHDT and YYEEEE. This CDR3 has 14 residues. The ends were cut back, 4 bases at V and 5 bases at J, with 16 bases in the middle. CDR3 in DNA: TGTGCCAGCAGCCTTAGGACAGTCCCCCACGAGCAGTACTTC. This translates into CASSLRTVPHEQYF.

CDR3 sequence: CASIFGQGRYEQYF. CDR3 coding DNA: TGTGCCAGCATTTTCGGACAGGGGAGATACGAGCAGTACTTC. The chain joins TRBV2 to TRBJ2-7; 9 nucleotides match TRBD1. Losses at the gene ends were 7 bases for V and 4 bases for J; bases not matched to a gene: 8. The CDR3 runs to 14 residues. Germline V gene lookup returns CDR1 SNHLY and CDR2 FYNNEI.

The chain carries TRBV6-5 and TRBJ1-1, with D tentatively TRBD1 (5 bases). Trimming pared 5 bases from V and 1 base from J, leaving 14 bases between. Germline values: CDR1 MNHEY, CDR2 SVGAGI. The CDR3 sequence is 15 residues long. This chain's CDR3 is CASSHPAGGNTEAFF. CDR3 bases: TGTGCCAGCAGTCACCCCGCCGGGGGGAACACTGAAGCTTTCTTT.

The chain couples TRBV5-1 to TRBJ1-4; no firm D call. Germline values: CDR1 SGHRS, CDR2 YFSETQ. The CDR3 has 16 amino acids. Trimming took off 2 bases at V and 7 bases at J, with 18 bases between the two ends. This CDR3 is CASSFPVGGVGEKLFF. The CDR3 DNA reads TGCGCCAGCAGCTTCCCCGTGGGAGGTGTAGGTGAAAAACTGTTTTTT. Together with reference TRBV5-1 and TRBJ1-4, the CDR3 gives the full variable domain: KAGVTQTPRYLIKTRGQQVTLSCSPISGHRSVSWYQQTPGQGLQFLFEYFSETQRNKGNFPGRFSGRQFSNSRSEMNVSTLELGDSALYLCASSFPVGGVGEKLFFGSGTQLSVL.

The chain employs TRBV7-9 and TRBJ1-3; D remains ambiguous. The CDR3 runs to 14 residues. Trimming shortened V by 7 bases and J by 0 bases, and 10 bases separated the two germline ends. Germline assignment: CDR1 SEHNR and CDR2 FQNEAQ (reference sequence). The DNA of the CDR3 is TGTGCCAGCAAGTTGATCGGCTCTGGAAACACCATATATTTT. Translation gives CASKLIGSGNTIYF. The whole variable domain, remainder taken from reference TRBV7-9 and TRBJ1-3, is DTGVSQNPRHKITKRGQNVTFRCDPISEHNRLYWYRQTLGQGPEFLTYFQNEAQLEKSRLLSDRFSAERPKGSFSTLEIQRTEQGDSAMYLCASKLIGSGNTIYFGEGSWLTVV.

The rearrangement links TRBV5-1 to TRBJ2-3; 16 nucleotides align to TRBD2. Germline CDR1 reads SGHRS; CDR2 reads YFSETQ. The CDR3 length is 16 residues. The ends lost 4 bases at V and 3 bases at J; junction bases unmatched: 2. The chain's CDR3 is CASSAGLAGGTDTQYF. CDR3 nucleotides: TGCGCCAGCAGCGCGGGACTAGCGGGGGGGACAGATACGCAGTATTTT.

The rearrangement uses TRBV4-2 and TRBJ2-7; TRBD1 agrees at 7 bases. The CDR3 has 14 amino acids. Germline V gene sequence: CDR1 LGHNA, CDR2 YNFKEQ. The junction had 8 bases not matched to a gene; V was cut back by 0 bases and J by 9 bases. The DNA for the CDR3 is TGTGCCAGCAGCCAAGAAACAGGGGCCCGCGTGCAGTACTTC. Translation: CASSQETGARVQYF.

The chain carries TRBV3-1 (or the pseudogene TRBV3-2) and TRBJ1-1; tentatively, D is TRBD1 (6 bases). V lost 7 bases to trimming and J lost 7 bases, with 22 bases between them. Germline CDR1 reads LGHDT; CDR2 reads YNNKEL (reference sequence). The CDR3 contains 15 residues. CDR3 residues: CASTGTAGAKGEAFF. DNA for the CDR3: TGTGCCAGCACGGGGACGGCGGGGGCCAAGGGTGAAGCTTTCTTT.

The rearrangement uses TRBV7-3 and TRBJ2-1, with TRBD1 as a possible D gene (5 bases). The V gene's germline CDR1 is SGHTA and CDR2 FQGTGA. This CDR3 spans 15 amino acids. The ends were cut back, 5 bases at V and 4 bases at J, with 15 bases in the middle. The CDR3 bases are TGTGCCAGCAGCGACGCTCCAGGGCCGTACAATGAGCAGTTCTTC. Encoded protein: CASSDAPGPYNEQFF.

The CDR3 loop reads CASQPRAGLQETQYF. Written as DNA, the CDR3 is TGTGCCAGTCAACCTAGGGCGGGGTTGCAAGAGACCCAGTACTTC. The chain is built from TRBV3-1 (or the pseudogene TRBV3-2) and TRBJ2-5; possible D gene TRBD2, 6 bases. The V end was cut by 9 bases, the J end by 2 bases, with 19 bases between. Germline V gene data show CDR1 as LGHDT and CDR2 as YNNKEL (reference sequence). This CDR3 spans 15 amino acids.

The rearrangement links TRBV19 to TRBJ2-2; 10 nucleotides match TRBD1. Germline V gene sequence: CDR1 LNHDA, CDR2 SQIVND (reference sequence). The CDR3 is 13 amino acids. J was trimmed by 5 bases and V by 10 bases; bases with no gene match: 4. The CDR3 loop reads CATGTGVTGELFF. In DNA, the CDR3 is TGTGCCACAGGGACAGGGGTAACCGGGGAGCTGTTTTTT.

The chain links TRBV19 to TRBJ2-3; 8 nucleotides agree with TRBD2. The length of the CDR3 is 16 residues. Losses at the gene ends were 5 bases for V and 2 bases for J; bases not matched to a gene: 9. Germline CDR1 and CDR2: LNHDA and SQIVND (reference sequence). CDR3 coding DNA: TGTGCCAGTAGTTCTAGGCGGGGGGCCTACACAGATACGCAGTATTTT. It specifies CASSSRRGAYTDTQYF.

The chain combines TRBV14 with TRBJ1-1; tentative D call: TRBD1 (6 bases). CDR3 length: 12 amino acids. Trimming shortened V by 5 bases and J by 8 bases, and 12 bases separated the two germline ends. Germline CDR1 is SGHDN and CDR2 is FVKESK. This chain's CDR3 is CASSKVGTEAFF. In DNA, the CDR3 is TGTGCCAGCAGCAAAGTCGGGACAGAAGCTTTCTTT.

The V gene is TRBV4-1, the J gene TRBJ2-3; 11 positions match TRBD2. V lost 0 bases to trimming and J lost 1 base; unmatched junction nucleotides: 12. Germline V gene sequence: CDR1 MGHRA, CDR2 YSYEKL. The CDR3 sequence is 20 residues long. The CDR3 reads CASSQEKGVAGGLGTDTQYF. The CDR3 nucleotides are TGCGCCAGCAGCCAAGAGAAAGGAGTAGCGGGGGGGCTTGGCACAGATACGCAGTATTTT.

In this sample, this clone turned up a few times. The chain recombines TRBV15 with TRBJ1-5; 7 bases agree with TRBD1. From germline, CDR1 is LNHNV and CDR2 YYDKDF (reference sequence). The J segment lost 11 bases and the V segment lost 1 base, leaving 8 bases of the junction unmatched. The CDR3 consists of 14 residues. CDR3 sequence reads: CATSRGDLGTAQHF. CDR3 bases: TGTGCCACCAGCAGAGGGGACTTAGGGACAGCCCAGCATTTT.